The next 6 T cell receptor beta chains were all read from a single sample in a study of esophageal squamous cell carcinoma tumors. After a first PCR with P20EA plus a TCR alpha or TCR beta constant-region primer, a nested PCR used CA2 or CB2. TCR genes were amplified by unbiased adaptor ligation RT-PCR, with reverse transcription primed by a polyT18-containing BSL-18E primer. TCRdb reanalysed the 5' RACE reads using MiXCR and keeps one entry per CDR3 protein. Altogether 6,000 or so distinct CDR3 sequences are present, 20% to 25% being singletons, with the ten largest covering around a third. Sequencing was carried out using tumor tissue. These receptors originate from a man between 45 and 85 years old with esophageal squamous cell carcinoma.

The CDR3 DNA sequence: TGTGCCAGCACCGACCCGGACACTGAAGCTTTCTTT. Its protein product is CASTDPDTEAFF. The chain employs TRBV6-5 and TRBJ1-1, with D unresolved. The CDR3 has 12 amino acids. CDR1 and CDR2 from the germline V gene are MNHEY and SVGAGI. V was clipped by 7 bases and J by 3 bases, with 9 bases between them.

Ten or more counts support this clonotype. The DNA for the CDR3 is TGTGCCAGCAATGGCGGGAAAGAGACCCAGTACTTC. Residues: CASNGGKETQYF. This chain links TRBV6-5 with TRBJ2-5, with D perhaps matching TRBD2 (6 bases). Germline values: CDR1 MNHEY, CDR2 SVGAGI. This CDR3 region has 12 residues. The ends were cut back, 7 bases at V and 3 bases at J, with 9 bases in the middle.

This clonotype was observed many times. The chain combines TRBV9 with TRBJ2-5; D gene uncertain. The CDR3 has 11 amino acids. Trimming pared 6 bases from V and 7 bases from J, leaving 10 bases between. CDR1 is SGDLS and CDR2 is YYNGEE in the germline V gene. The chain's CDR3 is CASNPNGTQYF. The DNA of the CDR3 is TGTGCCAGCAACCCTAATGGGACCCAGTACTTC.

This clonotype was seen a handful of times. The chain uses TRBV20-1 and TRBJ1-1; D unresolved. CDR1 DFQATT and CDR2 SNEGSKA come from the germline V gene (reference sequence). Deletions cut 5 bases from V and 5 bases from J, with 6 bases between. The CDR3 runs to 10 residues. CDR3 amino acids: CSAPETEAFF. The CDR3 DNA sequence: TGCAGTGCTCCGGAGACTGAAGCTTTCTTT.

By share, this clonotype counts as medium-sized (0.01 to 0.1%). The V and J genes are TRBV12-3 or TRBV12-4 and TRBJ2-5; maybe TRBD2 (8 bases). V was pared by 5 bases and J by 4 bases, with 17 bases between. There are 15 residues in the CDR3. The DNA for the CDR3 is TGTGCCAGCAGTAGGGCGGGGGGACAGCGAGAGACCCAGTACTTC. It codes for CASSRAGGQRETQYF.

The rearrangement joins TRBV6-5 to TRBJ2-1, with D unclear. The germline gives CDR1 MNHEY, CDR2 SVGAGI. Trimming took off 1 base at V and 0 bases at J, with 10 bases between the two ends. The CDR3 loop spans 16 amino acids. The CDR3 coding sequence is TGTGCCAGCAGTTACTTTCTAGTGAGCTCCTACAATGAGCAGTTCTTC. As protein: CASSYFLVSSYNEQFF.